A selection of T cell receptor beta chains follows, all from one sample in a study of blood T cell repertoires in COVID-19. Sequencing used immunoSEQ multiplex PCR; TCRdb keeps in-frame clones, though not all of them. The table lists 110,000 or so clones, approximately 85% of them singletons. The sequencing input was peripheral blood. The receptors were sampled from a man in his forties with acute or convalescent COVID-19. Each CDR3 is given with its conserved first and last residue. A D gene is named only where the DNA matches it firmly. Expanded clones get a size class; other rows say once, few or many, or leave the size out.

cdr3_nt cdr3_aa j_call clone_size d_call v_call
TGTGCCAGCAGCTTCCTCGACGCAGGTTATGGCTACACCTTC CASSFLDAGYGYTF TRBJ1-2 few . TRBV5-8
TGCGCCAGCAGCCAGTCCGGGACAGGGGAGGAGACCCAGTACTTC CASSQSGTGEETQYF TRBJ2-5 . TRBD1 TRBV4-1
TGTGCCAGCAGTTTAGACAGTTATGAGACCCAGTACTTC CASSLDSYETQYF TRBJ2-5 . . TRBV27
TGTGCCAGCAGTGGACAGGGGTTCGGGGAGCTGTTTTTT CASSGQGFGELFF TRBJ2-2 . TRBD1 TRBV27
TGTGCCATCAGTGACCGGACAGGAGGGCTGAGGGGAAACACTGAAGCTTTCTTT CAISDRTGGLRGNTEAFF TRBJ1-1 . TRBD1 TRBV10-3
TGTGCCAGTAGTATCCTAGCGGGGGGAGCCGGGGAGCTGTTTTTT CASSILAGGAGELFF TRBJ2-2 medium-sized TRBD2 TRBV19
TGTGCCAGCAGCTTAGGGGGGCCCTACGAGCAGTACTTC CASSLGGPYEQYF TRBJ2-7 few . TRBV7-9
TGTGCCAGCAGCGCGCGCAGGGGGGACTATGGCTACACCTTC CASSARRGDYGYTF TRBJ1-2 . TRBD1 TRBV2
TGTGCCAGCAGCAAAAAAGCGACTAGGATCACAGAGACCCAGTACTTC CASSKKATRITETQYF TRBJ2-5 . . TRBV21-1
TGCGCCAGCAGCTTGGGACAGGACCCTAACTATGGCTACACCTTC CASSLGQDPNYGYTF TRBJ1-2 once . TRBV5-1
TGTGCCAGCAGCCAAGATCTCCCCGGACAGGGGGATACGCAGTATTTT CASSQDLPGQGDTQYF TRBJ2-3 few TRBD1 TRBV4-2
TGTGCCAGTAGTCCTCGGACAGGGGAAGCTTTCTTT CASSPRTGEAFF TRBJ1-1 once TRBD1 TRBV19
TGCGCCAGCAGCAGCAGACAGAGAGAAAAACTGTTTTTT CASSSRQREKLFF TRBJ1-4 . . TRBV5-1
TGTGCCAGTAGTCCCGGTGTTGGTGCGGACTACCAAGAGACCCAGTACTTC CASSPGVGADYQETQYF TRBJ2-5 . . TRBV19
TGCGCCAGCAGCGCCGGGACAGGGGGAAGAGATACGCAGTATTTT CASSAGTGGRDTQYF TRBJ2-3 . TRBD1 TRBV5-1
TGTGCCAGCAGCCCTAGGCAGAACACTGAAGCTTTCTTT CASSPRQNTEAFF TRBJ1-1 . . TRBV16
TGTGCCAGCAGTTCCGGGACAGCTCAGAACTATGGCTACACCTTC CASSSGTAQNYGYTF TRBJ1-2 . TRBD1 TRBV6-2/TRBV6-3
TGTGCCAGCAGGGAGGGGGCGGAGAACACTGAAGCTTTCTTT CASREGAENTEAFF TRBJ1-1 . TRBD1 TRBV27
TGTGCCAGCAGCTTAGTCTCTCTGAAGGGGGACCCCGGAGAGACCCAGTACTTC CASSLVSLKGDPGETQYF TRBJ2-5 . . TRBV7-2
TGCGCCAGCAGCCCGAGGGAAATCGGGACAGGGGGCGAGGGCACTGAAGCTTTCTTT CASSPREIGTGGEGTEAFF TRBJ1-1 . TRBD1 TRBV4-3
TGCGCCAGCAGCTTGACGGGAAATCAGCCCCAGCATTTT CASSLTGNQPQHF TRBJ1-5 . . TRBV5-1
TGTGCCAGCAGCCAATCGCGACAGGGGGCGCTCGGGGCCAACGTCCTGACTTTC CASSQSRQGALGANVLTF TRBJ2-6 . TRBD1 TRBV3-1/TRBV3-2
TGTGCCAGCAGTGACGGGACAGGGGGAGATACGCAGTATTTT CASSDGTGGDTQYF TRBJ2-3 . TRBD1 TRBV25-1
TGTGCCAGCAGTTTATCCCCGGGGGGGGGCTACACCTTC CASSLSPGGGYTF TRBJ1-2 . . TRBV27
TGTGCCAGCAGCTATGGCGGGGATACGCAGTATTTT CASSYGGDTQYF TRBJ2-3 . . TRBV13
TGTGCCAGCAGCTTAGACGGCGGGTACAATGAGCAGTTCTTC CASSLDGGYNEQFF TRBJ2-1 few . TRBV7-3